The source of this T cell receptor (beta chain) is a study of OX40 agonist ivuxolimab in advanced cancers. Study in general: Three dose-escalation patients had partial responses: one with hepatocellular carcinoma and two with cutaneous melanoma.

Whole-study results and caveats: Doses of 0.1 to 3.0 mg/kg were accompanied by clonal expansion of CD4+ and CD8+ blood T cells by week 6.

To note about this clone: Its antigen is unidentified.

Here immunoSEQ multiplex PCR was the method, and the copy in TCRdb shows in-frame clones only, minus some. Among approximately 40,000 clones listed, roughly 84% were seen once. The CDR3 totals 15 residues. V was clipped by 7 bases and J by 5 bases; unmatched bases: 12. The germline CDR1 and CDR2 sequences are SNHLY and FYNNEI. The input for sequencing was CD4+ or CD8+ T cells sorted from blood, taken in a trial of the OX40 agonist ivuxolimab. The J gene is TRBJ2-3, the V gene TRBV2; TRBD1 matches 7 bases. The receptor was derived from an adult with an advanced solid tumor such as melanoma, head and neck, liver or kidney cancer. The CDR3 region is CASMTPGQAGDTQYF. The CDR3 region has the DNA TGTGCCAGCATGACCCCAGGACAGGCTGGAGATACGCAGTATTTT.